This T cell receptor (beta chain) derives from a study of cytomegalovirus exposure and HLA in healthy donors. Study conclusions and caveats: A missense variant in DCLRE1C was later tied to TCR beta V- and J-gene trimming. The study carried out a later analysis of TCR beta sequences. It associated around 17,000 of them with specific HLA alleles at a false discovery rate of 0.05. CMV serostatus was the only recorded immune exposure for donors.

PCR employed 60 Vbeta and 13 Jbeta primers. Profiling relied on immunoSEQ multiplex PCR, and the TCRdb table lists in-frame clones only, not all of them. The table has about 190,000 clones, 70% to 80% seen once; the top ten hold roughly 1.5%. A remark on this clone: Its antigen is unidentified.

Sequences were obtained from PBMCs. The receptor comes from a woman aged 50 to 60 in good health and CMV-seronegative.

CDR3 in DNA: TGTGCCACCCTCGGGACAGGGGAGCAGTACTTC. Translating gives CATLGTGEQYF. The chain recombines TRBV19 with TRBJ2-7; TRBD1 matches 9 bases. CDR1 and CDR2 from the germline V gene are LNHDA and SQIVND (reference sequence). V shed 10 bases, J shed 7 bases, and the junction held 5 bases outside the gene matches. The CDR3 is 11 amino acids.